A single sample is the source of the 23 T cell receptor beta chains below, sequenced in a study of blood T cells in healthy people across ages. With a J-beta primer mix and a sample-barcoded 5' primer, a second PCR ran roughly 6 to 11 cycles. MiXCR, applied by TCRdb to the 5' RACE reads, yields one record per CDR3 protein. The sample yields some 920,000 distinct CDR3 sequences, about 53% seen once. The sequencing sample was made of blood. The receptor set was obtained from a woman aged 60-75 years in good health.

In this sample, this clonotype turned up a few times. This chain connects TRBV5-1 to TRBJ2-5; D is uncertain. Germline V gene data show CDR1 as SGHRS and CDR2 as YFSETQ. The CDR3 covers 14 residues. V was clipped by 0 bases and J by 0 bases, with 6 bases between them. The CDR3 DNA reads as TGCGCCAGCAGCTTGGGAATGTACCAAGAGACCCAGTACTTC. The encoded protein is CASSLGMYQETQYF.

This clonotype was seen just once. The chain is built from TRBV6-2 or TRBV6-3 and TRBJ2-7, with D perhaps TRBD1 or TRBD2 (5 bases each). V was trimmed by 4 bases and J by 9 bases, leaving 19 bases between them. The V gene's germline CDR1 is MNHEY and CDR2 SVGEGT. This CDR3 has 14 amino acids. The CDR3 DNA is TGTGCCAGCAGTTCGCGTGGGGGAGATACCCCGCAGTACTTC. Translating gives CASSSRGGDTPQYF.

CDR3 sequence (DNA): TGTGCCTGGAGGCGGCTAGACTCCTACAATGAGCAGTTCTTC. It translates to CAWRRLDSYNEQFF. The V call is TRBV30, the J call TRBJ2-1; D not resolved. With 3 bases removed from V and 0 bases from J, the gap between germline ends came to 9 bases. Germline CDR1 GTSNPN, CDR2 SVGIG (reference sequence). The CDR3 extends over 14 amino acids.

This sequence joins TRBV4-1 and TRBJ1-4; unclear D gene. Germline loops: CDR1 MGHRA, CDR2 YSYEKL. CDR3 size: 12 residues. Trimming took off 1 base at V and 8 bases at J, with 5 bases between the two ends. The CDR3 spells CASSQAREKLFF. The CDR3 DNA reads TGCGCCAGCAGCCAAGCTCGGGAAAAACTGTTTTTT.

The chain uses TRBV10-3 and TRBJ1-1, with D possibly TRBD1 on 5 matching bases. The length of the CDR3 is 14 residues. Trimming took off 3 bases at V and 2 bases at J, with 10 bases between the two ends. Germline CDR1 ENHRY, CDR2 SYGVKD. CDR3 nucleotide sequence: TGTGCCATCAGTGACAGGGCCAAAAACACTGAAGCTTTCTTT. It yields the protein CAISDRAKNTEAFF.

V usage is TRBV20-1 and J usage is TRBJ1-2; D perhaps matches TRBD1 (5 bases). Germline values: CDR1 DFQATT, CDR2 SNEGSKA (reference sequence). The CDR3 is 13 residues long. V shed 1 base and J shed 2 bases, with 8 bases lying between them. CDR3 in amino acids: CSARGKGNYGYTF. CDR3 DNA sequence: TGCAGTGCTAGAGGAAAGGGGAACTATGGCTACACCTTC.

The chain combines TRBV28 with TRBJ1-5; D is ambiguous. Germline CDR1 MDHEN, CDR2 SYDVKM. This CDR3 contains 11 residues. Trimming removed 4 bases from V and 5 bases from J, with 3 bases in between. The CDR3 DNA follows: TGTGCCAGCAGTTCTTATCAGCCCCAGCATTTT. This codes for CASSSYQPQHF.

The J gene is TRBJ1-1, the V gene TRBV14, with D possibly being TRBD1 (6 bases). Trimming took 2 bases from V and 10 from J, leaving 17 bases between them. CDR1 SGHDN and CDR2 FVKESK come from the germline V gene. There are 14 residues in the CDR3. The CDR3: CASSQNRAGYGAFF. The CDR3 coding sequence is TGTGCCAGCAGCCAAAACAGGGCGGGGTACGGAGCTTTCTTT.

The chain is built from TRBV20-1 and TRBJ2-1, with 10 bases matching TRBD2. J lost 4 bases, V lost 3 bases, and 6 bases had no gene match. Germline CDR1 is DFQATT and CDR2 is SNEGSKA (reference sequence). The CDR3 totals 15 residues. In DNA, the CDR3 is TGCAGTGCTAGCCCTCTAGCGGGAGCGTACAATGAGCAGTTCTTC. Residues: CSASPLAGAYNEQFF.

In the case of this clonotype: Compared with germline, one end of the junction differs, possibly owing to a read error. The genes are TRBV20-1 and TRBJ2-1, with unresolved D. In germline, CDR1 is DFQATT, CDR2 SNEGSKA (reference sequence). CDR3 length equals 12 residues. The CDR3: CSARVGRHEQLF. The CDR3 nucleotides read TGCAGTGCTAGAGTGGGCCGCCATGAGCAGTTATTC.

The J gene is TRBJ2-5, the V gene TRBV29-1; D perhaps matches TRBD2 (6 bases). The ends were cut back, 6 bases at V and 3 bases at J, with 14 bases in the middle. The germline V gene encodes CDR1 SQVTM and CDR2 ANQGSEA. The CDR3 has 13 residues. The CDR3 sequence is CSVAVSGEETQYF. DNA for the CDR3: TGCAGCGTGGCGGTTAGCGGTGAAGAGACCCAGTACTTC.

This sequence joins TRBV20-1 and TRBJ2-1; possible D gene TRBD2, 5 bases. The CDR3 covers 14 residues. The V gene's germline CDR1 is DFQATT and CDR2 SNEGSKA (reference sequence). V lost 3 bases and J 6 bases, leaving 15 bases between the germline ends. CDR3 amino acids: CSARASGPPNEQFF. CDR3 DNA sequence: TGCAGTGCTAGGGCCAGCGGACCACCCAATGAGCAGTTCTTC.

This clonotype was found many times. The rearrangement uses TRBV29-1 and TRBJ2-7; D is possibly TRBD1 or TRBD2 (5 bases each). Germline V CDR1 and CDR2: SQVTM, ANQGSEA. There are 11 residues in the CDR3. V dropped 7 bases and J dropped 4 bases, with 11 bases sitting between them. This CDR3 reads CSGGSGYEQYF. The CDR3 DNA reads as TGCAGCGGGGGGTCGGGGTACGAGCAGTACTTC.

The V and J genes are TRBV9 and TRBJ2-1; D is perhaps TRBD2 (6 bases). V was pared by 0 bases and J by 4 bases, with 11 bases between. Germline CDR1 SGDLS, CDR2 YYNGEE. The CDR3 totals 15 residues. The CDR3 DNA is TGTGCCAGCAGCGTAGATGCGGGGTTTTACAATGAGCAGTTCTTC. The encoded protein is CASSVDAGFYNEQFF. Based on the CDR3 plus reference TRBV9 and TRBJ2-1, the full variable domain is DSGVTQTPKHLITATGQRVTLRCSPRSGDLSVYWYQQSLDQGLQFLIQYYNGEERAKGNILERFSAQQFPDLHSELNLSSLELGDSALYFCASSVDAGFYNEQFFGPGTRLTVL.

This clonotype appeared a single time. The rearrangement joins TRBV14 to TRBJ2-6, with TRBD2 matching over 13 bases. Germline values: CDR1 SGHDN, CDR2 FVKESK. V lost 4 bases and J lost 1; bases outside the gene matches: 7. CDR3 length: 19 amino acids. The CDR3 DNA follows: TGTGCCAGCAGCCGCCGGACTAGCGGGAGATCTTCTGGGGCCAACGTCCTGACTTTC. It encodes CASSRRTSGRSSGANVLTF.

The chain carries TRBV28 and TRBJ2-5; 8 bases match TRBD1. V lost 7 bases to trimming and J lost 5 bases; unmatched junction nucleotides: 9. The germline gives CDR1 MDHEN, CDR2 SYDVKM. This CDR3 spans 14 amino acids. CDR3: CASTKPDRVETQYF. The CDR3 DNA reads TGTGCCAGCACCAAACCGGACAGGGTTGAGACCCAGTACTTC.

The gene calls are TRBV10-3 and TRBJ1-2; TRBD1 matches at 7 bases. Germline CDR1 is ENHRY and CDR2 is SYGVKD. The trim removed 10 bases at V and 1 base at J, leaving 9 bases unmatched. CDR3 size: 14 residues. Written as DNA, the CDR3 is TGTGCCACCCTCGGACAGGTTATTAACTATGGCTACACCTTC. Translation gives CATLGQVINYGYTF.

This clonotype has just one count. V and J are TRBV28 and TRBJ2-1; TRBD1 or TRBD2 may be the D gene (5 bases each). The germline CDR1 and CDR2 sequences are MDHEN and SYDVKM. The CDR3 is 15 residues long. V dropped 3 bases and J dropped 2 bases, with 11 bases sitting between them. CDR3 loop: CASSFRDVPYNEQFF. The CDR3 DNA sequence: TGTGCCAGCAGTTTTCGGGACGTTCCCTACAATGAGCAGTTCTTC.

The rearrangement joins TRBV14 to TRBJ2-7; TRBD2 matches at 10 bases. Germline trimming cut 1 base from V and 3 bases from J; bases unmatched to any gene: 3. In germline, CDR1 is SGHDN, CDR2 FVKESK. This CDR3 region has 15 residues. The CDR3 protein is CASSQALAGVYEQYF. The CDR3, as DNA: TGTGCCAGCAGCCAAGCGCTAGCGGGAGTCTACGAGCAGTACTTC.

This chain links TRBV20-1 with TRBJ2-1; D ambiguous. Germline V gene lookup returns CDR1 DFQATT and CDR2 SNEGSKA (reference sequence). There are 14 residues in the CDR3. The V end was cut by 5 bases, the J end by 4 bases, with 15 bases between. CDR3 bases: TGCAGTGCTCCAAAAGCCCAATCATACAATGAGCAGTTCTTC. The encoded protein is CSAPKAQSYNEQFF.

The chain is built from TRBV5-1 and TRBJ2-7; 7 positions agree with TRBD2. V was clipped by 0 bases and J by 2 bases; unmatched bases: 11. The CDR3 has 17 residues. Germline-derived CDR1 and CDR2 are SGHRS and YFSETQ. The DNA of the CDR3 is TGCGCCAGCAGCTTGGCCTCGGGGGGACGGGGGGCCTACGAGCAGTACTTC. Translating gives CASSLASGGRGAYEQYF.

The rearrangement joins TRBV4-1 to TRBJ2-3; 7 positions match TRBD2. Germline lookup yields CDR1 MGHRA and CDR2 YSYEKL. The V segment lost 3 bases and the J segment 10 bases; nucleotides outside the gene matches: 16. This CDR3 comprises 16 residues. The CDR3 DNA reads as TGCGCCAGCAGCCAGGGGAGAGGCGGGAGTGGCCAGGCGCAGTATTTT. Its translation is CASSQGRGGSGQAQYF.

There are a few counts of this clonotype. CDR3: CASSPPGTANEKLFF. The CDR3 bases are TGTGCCAGCTCACCACCCGGGACAGCAAATGAAAAACTGTTTTTT. The chain combines TRBV18 with TRBJ1-4; TRBD1 aligns across 7 bases. Germline CDR1 reads KGHSH; CDR2 reads LQKENI. J was trimmed by 5 bases and V by 0 bases; bases with no gene match: 3. The CDR3 has 15 amino acids.